This TCR beta chain stems from a study of chemoradiotherapy in HPV16-positive cancers. This clone was counted a single time. Only in-frame clones appear in the TCRdb table, and some are missing; sequencing was by immunoSEQ multiplex PCR. Here the sample spans about 3,500 clones, approximately 94% being singletons. V shed 4 bases and J shed 0 bases, with 11 bases lying between them. The CDR3 is made up of 14 amino acids. Germline assignment: CDR1 SGHRS and CDR2 YFSETQ. Sample acquisition took place from a patient who underwent chemoradiotherapy. V gene TRBV5-1 combines with J gene TRBJ2-7, with D tentatively TRBD2 (5 bases). The receptor's source is a human donor with HPV-associated anogenital cancer. CDR3 region: CASSATGLSYEQYF. The CDR3 nucleotides are TGCGCCAGCAGCGCTACCGGACTCTCCTACGAGCAGTACTTC.